The 25 T cell receptor beta chains reported below all come from one sample, sequenced in a study of OX40 agonist ivuxolimab in advanced cancers. The library was built by means of the immunoSEQ multiplex PCR assay. TCRdb re-hosts the immuneACCESS table, in-frame sequences only. Its copies lack some clones; in the studies checked, an unresolved V gene accounts for under half of them, and the cause for the rest is not known. The sample yields approximately 100,000 clones; 92% were counted once. The ten largest clonotypes hold more than 0.5% of the sample. The sample here was CD4+ or CD8+ T cells sorted from blood, taken in a trial of the OX40 agonist ivuxolimab. The receptors were sampled from an adult with an advanced solid tumor such as melanoma, head and neck, liver or kidney cancer.

The rearrangement joins TRBV5-1 to TRBJ2-1; 10 nucleotides agree with TRBD2. The CDR3 consists of 14 residues. Germline V gene data show CDR1 as SGHRS and CDR2 as YFSETQ. V lost 7 bases and J lost 8; bases outside the gene matches: 9. CDR3 sequence: CASGLAGGSDEQFF. CDR3 bases: TGCGCCAGCGGTTTAGCGGGGGGCTCAGATGAGCAGTTCTTC. The variable domain in full, with the rest retrieved from reference TRBV5-1 and TRBJ2-1, is KAGVTQTPRYLIKTRGQQVTLSCSPISGHRSVSWYQQTPGQGLQFLFEYFSETQRNKGNFPGRFSGRQFSNSRSEMNVSTLELGDSALYLCASGLAGGSDEQFFGPGTRLTVL.

This chain links TRBV5-1 with TRBJ2-7, with 9 positions matching TRBD1. Germline lookup yields CDR1 SGHRS and CDR2 YFSETQ. J gave up 6 bases and V 4 bases, and 11 bases lay outside the gene matches. This CDR3 spans 15 amino acids. CDR3 residues: CASSRTGASACEQYF. CDR3 DNA sequence: TGCGCCAGCAGCCGGACAGGGGCTTCAGCATGCGAGCAGTACTTC.

The CDR3: CASRGVNVYGYTF. In nucleotides, the CDR3 is TGTGCCAGCAGAGGGGTTAATGTCTATGGCTACACCTTC. The V call is TRBV6-1, the J call TRBJ1-2, with D perhaps TRBD1 (5 bases). Germline V CDR1 and CDR2: MNHNS, SASEGT. Trimming stripped 6 bases from V and 4 bases from J, with 12 bases between. The CDR3 has 13 residues.

The CDR3 here is CASSSTGGTGELFF. The CDR3 nucleotides read TGTGCCAGCAGTTCAACAGGGGGCACCGGGGAGCTGTTTTTT. The chain uses TRBV6-5 and TRBJ2-2, with TRBD1 matching 8 bases. Unmatched junction bases numbered 2, after V lost 4 bases and J lost 4 bases. This CDR3 region has 14 residues. The germline CDR1 and CDR2 sequences are MNHEY and SVGAGI.

V usage is TRBV2 and J usage is TRBJ1-2; a weak D match, TRBD1 (5 bases). The CDR3 is made up of 11 amino acids. Trimming left V 7 bases short and J 8 bases short, with 11 bases between. Germline values: CDR1 SNHLY, CDR2 FYNNEI. DNA for the CDR3: TGTGCCAGCACCAGGGAGTACGGCTACACCTTC. Its translation: CASTREYGYTF.

The chain joins TRBV5-5 to TRBJ2-1; 8 nucleotides match TRBD2. The CDR3 is 17 amino acids. CDR1 SGHKS and CDR2 YYEKEE come from the germline V gene (reference sequence). Trimming cost V 4 bases and J 11 bases; bases outside gene matches: 20. Here the CDR3 DNA reads TGTGCCAGCAGCAGGGACGCCGGACTAGCCTCAGTTGGTAAGCAGTTCTTC. Its translation is CASSRDAGLASVGKQFF. Full variable domain (rest looked up from reference TRBV5-5 and TRBJ2-1): DAGVTQSPTHLIKTRGQQVTLRCSPISGHKSVSWYQQVLGQGPQFIFQYYEKEERGRGNFPDRFSARQFPNYSSELNVNALLLGDSALYLCASSRDAGLASVGKQFFGPGTRLTVL.

The J gene is TRBJ2-5, the V gene TRBV5-1, with a possible D match to TRBD1 (6 bases). Germline CDR1 is SGHRS and CDR2 is YFSETQ. This CDR3 is built from 15 residues. Trimming removed 4 bases at V and 5 bases at J, with 18 bases between. The CDR3, as DNA: TGCGCCAGCAGCCGAAATACAGGGCTGGAGGAGACCCAGTACTTC. Amino acid sequence: CASSRNTGLEETQYF.

The chain has TRBV11-3 and TRBJ1-5, with no clear D. V lost 0 bases to trimming and J lost 7 bases, with 7 bases between them. Germline assignment: CDR1 SGHNT and CDR2 YENEEA. This CDR3 is 13 amino acids long. CDR3 region: CASSLDPGQPQHF. In DNA form, the CDR3 reads TGTGCCAGCAGCTTAGACCCGGGACAGCCCCAGCATTTT.

The gene calls are TRBV18 and TRBJ1-6; tentatively, D is TRBD1 (6 bases). The CDR3 loop spans 16 amino acids. V dropped 3 bases and J dropped 0 bases, with 9 bases sitting between them. The germline CDR1 and CDR2 sequences are KGHSH and LQKENI. In DNA form, the CDR3 reads TGTGCCAGCTCACCGAGGGGGAGCTCCTATAATTCACCCCTCCACTTT. Its protein is CASSPRGSSYNSPLHF.

This chain connects TRBV5-1 to TRBJ2-5, with a tentative D call TRBD2 (6 bases). Germline assignment: CDR1 SGHRS and CDR2 YFSETQ. The CDR3 is 16 amino acids. Trimming took off 1 base at V and 2 bases at J, with 15 bases between the two ends. CDR3 coding DNA: TGCGCCAGCAGCTTGTTTAGCGGCGGATCACAAGAGACCCAGTACTTC. Encoded protein: CASSLFSGGSQETQYF.

Worth noting for this clone: The junction departs from germline at one end; a sequencing error may be responsible. The J gene is TRBJ2-7, the V gene TRBV4-2; D possibly uses TRBD1 or TRBD2 (5 bases each). This CDR3 region has 14 residues. Looked up from germline, CDR1 is LGHNA and CDR2 is YNFKEQ. The CDR3 DNA reads TGTGCCAGCAGCCAAGGATCATGGGGACGCCCCCTCGACTTC. As protein: CASSQGSWGRPLDF.

The chain recombines TRBV29-1 with TRBJ1-1; D is unresolved. Germline V CDR1 and CDR2: SQVTM, ANQGSEA. The V and J ends lost 6 bases and 0 bases respectively, with 11 bases between them. The CDR3 has 13 residues. As DNA, the CDR3 is TGCAGCGTCGCGACTATAATGAACACTGAAGCTTTCTTT. Translation gives CSVATIMNTEAFF.

V and J are TRBV27 and TRBJ2-7; 10 bases agree with TRBD2. V lost 5 bases, J lost 2 bases, and 9 bases stayed unmatched. The germline gives CDR1 MNHEY, CDR2 SMNVEV (reference sequence). The CDR3 contains 16 residues. The CDR3 loop reads CASSPATSGVPYEQYF. CDR3 nucleotide sequence: TGTGCCAGCAGTCCCGCTACTAGCGGGGTTCCCTACGAGCAGTACTTC.

The chain has TRBV14 and TRBJ2-5; 9 bases match TRBD1. Germline lookup yields CDR1 SGHDN and CDR2 FVKESK. CDR3 size: 15 residues. The V segment lost 4 bases and the J segment 5 bases; nucleotides outside the gene matches: 8. The CDR3 DNA reads TGTGCCAGCAGCCTTCCGACAGGGGGTAGGGAGACCCAGTACTTC. Translated: CASSLPTGGRETQYF.

This chain joins TRBV19 and TRBJ2-3; D gene uncertain. The CDR3 is made up of 15 amino acids. Per the germline V gene, CDR1 is LNHDA and CDR2 is SQIVND (reference sequence). V was shortened by 5 bases and J by 2 bases, with 14 bases between the two germline ends. CDR3: CASSARWTNTDTQYF. The DNA for the CDR3 is TGTGCCAGTAGTGCCCGGTGGACCAACACAGATACGCAGTATTTT.

The genes are TRBV7-8 and TRBJ2-2; D is perhaps TRBD1 (6 bases). Looked up from germline, CDR1 is SGHVS and CDR2 is FQNEAQ. Trimming left V 1 base short and J 5 bases short, with 14 bases between. This CDR3 comprises 16 residues. The CDR3 region has the DNA TGTGCCAGCAGCTTAGTCAGGGGAAGATTTACCGGGGAGCTGTTTTTT. Its protein is CASSLVRGRFTGELFF.

This chain connects TRBV18 to TRBJ2-7; 10 bases are shared with TRBD1. The CDR3 has 16 residues. Germline loops: CDR1 KGHSH, CDR2 LQKENI. Trimming took 1 base from V and 5 from J; bases not matched to a gene: 8. CDR3 residues: CASSPLFGQGDHEQYF. The CDR3 bases are TGTGCCAGCTCACCACTTTTTGGACAGGGGGACCACGAGCAGTACTTC.

This chain links TRBV5-1 with TRBJ2-1; 12 bases match TRBD2. Per germline, CDR1 SGHRS and CDR2 YFSETQ. V was clipped by 0 bases and J by 9 bases; unmatched bases: 4. The CDR3 consists of 15 residues. CDR3 amino acids: CASSLVASGRGEQFF. DNA for the CDR3: TGCGCCAGCAGCTTGGTGGCTAGCGGGAGGGGTGAGCAGTTCTTC.

J is TRBJ2-1 and V is TRBV5-1, with D maybe TRBD2 (7 bases). Trimming pared 1 base from V and 9 bases from J, leaving 11 bases between. CDR3 length: 13 residues. Per the germline V gene, CDR1 is SGHRS and CDR2 is YFSETQ. The CDR3 loop is CASSLQGGGEQFF. CDR3 nucleotides: TGCGCCAGCAGCTTGCAGGGAGGGGGTGAGCAGTTCTTC.

V usage is TRBV6-6 and J usage is TRBJ2-3; 11 bases fit TRBD2. This CDR3 contains 14 residues. V lost 7 bases to trimming and J lost 4 bases; unmatched junction nucleotides: 4. The germline V gene has CDR1 MNHNY and CDR2 SVGAGI (reference sequence). CDR3 nucleotide sequence: TGTGCCAGCACCGTAGCGGGGGGGTCAGATACGCAGTATTTT. Its translation is CASTVAGGSDTQYF.

This chain links TRBV11-2 with TRBJ2-7; tentative D call: TRBD1 (5 bases). From germline, CDR1 is SGHAT and CDR2 FQNNGV. Trimming removed 5 bases from V and 3 bases from J, with 8 bases in between. There are 12 residues in the CDR3. The CDR3 DNA follows: TGTGCCAGCAGCAAGGGGATCTACGAGCAGTACTTC. Its protein is CASSKGIYEQYF. Drawing the rest from reference TRBV11-2 and TRBJ2-7, the complete variable domain is EAGVAQSPRYKIIEKRQSVAFWCNPISGHATLYWYQQILGQGPKLLIQFQNNGVVDDSQLPKDRFSAERLKGVDSTLKIQPAKLEDSAVYLCASSKGIYEQYFGPGTRLTVT.

The rearrangement links TRBV19 to TRBJ2-5; 10 bases fit TRBD1. The CDR3 spans 16 residues. CDR1 and CDR2 from the germline V gene are LNHDA and SQIVND (reference sequence). With V trimmed by 4 bases and J by 3 bases, 8 bases remained unmatched. The CDR3 coding sequence is TGTGCCAGTAGTACCCGACAGGGGGCTGCCAAAGAGACCCAGTACTTC. It is translated as CASSTRQGAAKETQYF.

The V call is TRBV6-5, the J call TRBJ2-5, with a weak D call TRBD2 (6 bases). V shed 6 bases and J shed 5 bases, with 13 bases lying between them. This CDR3 spans 13 amino acids. Germline values: CDR1 MNHEY, CDR2 SVGAGI. The CDR3 DNA reads TGTGCCAGCAGAACGCCTGGGGGGGAGACCCAGTACTTC. It translates to CASRTPGGETQYF.

This chain links TRBV10-2 with TRBJ1-3, with D unresolved. The V end lost 0 bases, the J end lost 2 bases, and 2 bases lay between the germline ends. The CDR3 contains 13 residues. The V gene's germline CDR1 is WSHSY and CDR2 SAAADI. CDR3 DNA: TGCGCCAGCAGTGAGTCGACTGGAAACACCATATATTTT. This encodes CASSESTGNTIYF.

This chain uses TRBV6-5 with TRBJ2-5, with 10 bases that match TRBD2. From germline, CDR1 is MNHEY and CDR2 SVGAGI. The CDR3 runs 15 residues. V lost 6 bases, J lost 5 bases, and 9 bases stayed unmatched. As DNA, the CDR3 is TGTGCCAGCAGACTGGGGCTAGCGGGAGACGAGACCCAGTACTTC. It translates to CASRLGLAGDETQYF.